Shown below are 10 T cell receptor beta chains from a single sample sequenced in a study of blood T cell repertoires in COVID-19. Assay: immunoSEQ multiplex PCR; the TCRdb copy retains only in-frame clones and omits some. This table holds 110,000 or so clones, 81% found once. The sequenced sample was peripheral blood. These receptors were obtained from a human donor in a cohort sampled during active COVID-19.

The V call is TRBV10-3, the J call TRBJ1-2; no clear D. V was trimmed by 7 bases and J by 7 bases, leaving 10 bases between them. Germline CDR1 ENHRY, CDR2 SYGVKD. This CDR3 contains 11 residues. CDR3 region: CAITGGSGYTF. As DNA, the CDR3 is TGTGCCATCACAGGAGGGAGTGGCTACACCTTC.

The chain couples TRBV10-3 to TRBJ2-7, with TRBD1 identical over 10 bases. The junction had 4 bases not matched to a gene; V was cut back by 6 bases and J by 5 bases. Germline lookup yields CDR1 ENHRY and CDR2 SYGVKD. This CDR3 spans 13 amino acids. The CDR3 region is CAIRSGTGDEQYF. For the CDR3, the DNA is TGTGCCATCAGATCCGGGACAGGGGACGAGCAGTACTTC.

The chain combines TRBV7-2 with TRBJ2-7; TRBD1 matches at 7 bases. The CDR3 consists of 14 residues. The V gene end was trimmed by 0 bases and the J gene end by 3 bases; junction bases not matched to a gene: 2. The germline CDR1 and CDR2 sequences are SGHTA and FQGNSA. Written as DNA, the CDR3 is TGTGCCAGCAGCTTAGCGGGACAGAACTACGAGCAGTACTTC. Protein product: CASSLAGQNYEQYF.

This clone was found a few times. The chain uses TRBV7-2 and TRBJ1-5, with 7 bases identical to TRBD1. Germline CDR1 and CDR2: SGHTA and FQGNSA. This CDR3 has 17 amino acids. V lost 1 base to trimming and J lost 6 bases; unmatched junction nucleotides: 12. CDR3 amino acids: CASSLVAGGQARQPQHF. DNA for the CDR3: TGTGCCAGCAGCTTAGTGGCAGGGGGGCAGGCGCGTCAGCCCCAGCATTTT.

The chain recombines TRBV10-3 with TRBJ2-3, with 12 positions matching TRBD1. The germline V gene encodes CDR1 ENHRY and CDR2 SYGVKD. V shed 10 bases, J shed 6 bases, and the junction held 5 bases outside the gene matches. This CDR3 has 13 amino acids. CDR3 sequence (DNA): TGTGCCACCACGGGACAGGGGGCTGATACGCAGTATTTT. It is translated as CATTGQGADTQYF.

The CDR3 loop reads CASSYSDRGQPQHF. In DNA form, the CDR3 reads TGTGCCAGCAGTTACTCGGACAGGGGCCAGCCCCAGCATTTT. The rearrangement joins TRBV6-6 to TRBJ1-5, with TRBD1 matching 9 bases. The germline V gene encodes CDR1 MNHNY and CDR2 SVGAGI (reference sequence). The trim removed 0 bases at V and 7 bases at J, leaving 1 base unmatched. The CDR3 sequence is 14 residues long.

Here the CDR3 DNA reads TGCGCCAGCAGCTTGGGGCTGCTCGACTATGGCTACACCTTC. Its protein product is CASSLGLLDYGYTF. The chain links TRBV5-1 to TRBJ1-2; the D is unclear. Germline V gene data show CDR1 as SGHRS and CDR2 as YFSETQ. The CDR3 contains 14 residues. The V gene lost 0 bases and the J gene lost 3 bases, with 9 bases spanning the gap.

This rearrangement joins TRBV7-9 to TRBJ2-2, with D tentatively TRBD1 (6 bases). This CDR3 has 17 residues. Trimming took 1 base from V and 5 from J, leaving 17 bases between them. Germline CDR1 is SEHNR and CDR2 is FQNEAQ (reference sequence). The CDR3 region has the DNA TGTGCCAGCAGCTTAGGCCAGGGGACCGTTCGGACCGGGGAGCTGTTTTTT. Translated: CASSLGQGTVRTGELFF. The full variable domain, completed using reference TRBV7-9 and TRBJ2-2, is DTGVSQNPRHKITKRGQNVTFRCDPISEHNRLYWYRQTLGQGPEFLTYFQNEAQLEKSRLLSDRFSAERPKGSFSTLEIQRTEQGDSAMYLCASSLGQGTVRTGELFFGEGSRLTVL.

To note about this clone: One junction end disagrees with the germline gene, perhaps due to a read error. The genes are TRBV5-4 and TRBJ2-7, with D maybe TRBD2 (6 bases). The germline gives CDR1 SGHNT, CDR2 YYREEE (reference sequence). The CDR3 runs 13 residues. The CDR3 region is CASSLGPSELCTF. CDR3 DNA sequence: TGTGCCAGCAGCTTGGGGCCTAGCGAGCTCTGTACTTTC.

In this sample, this clone turned up a few times. The chain uses TRBV7-9 and TRBJ2-3, with 8 bases identical to TRBD1. From germline, CDR1 is SEHNR and CDR2 FQNEAQ (reference sequence). V gave up 1 base and J gave up 1 base; unmatched junction bases: 4. This CDR3 region has 16 residues. The CDR3 coding sequence is TGTGCCAGCAGCTTAGAGGGGGGACAGGGCACAGATACGCAGTATTTT. Translating it yields CASSLEGGQGTDTQYF.